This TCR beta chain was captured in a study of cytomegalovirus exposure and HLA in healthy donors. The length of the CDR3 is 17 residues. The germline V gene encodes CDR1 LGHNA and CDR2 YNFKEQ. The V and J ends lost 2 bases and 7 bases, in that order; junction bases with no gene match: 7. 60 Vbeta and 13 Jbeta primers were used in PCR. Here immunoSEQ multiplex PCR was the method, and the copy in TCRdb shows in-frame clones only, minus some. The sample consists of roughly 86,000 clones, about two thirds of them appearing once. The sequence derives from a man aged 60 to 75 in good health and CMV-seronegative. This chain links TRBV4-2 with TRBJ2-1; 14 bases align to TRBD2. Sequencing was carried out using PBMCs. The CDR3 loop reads CASSQPQGTSGRNEQFF. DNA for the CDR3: TGTGCCAGCAGCCAACCCCAGGGGACTAGCGGGAGAAATGAGCAGTTCTTC.